The 3 T cell receptor beta chains below were found in one sample sequenced in a study of PD-1 blockade in classical Hodgkin lymphoma. Autologous stem cell transplantation was followed by relapse in every patient, and brentuximab vedotin exposure varied. The table came from immunoSEQ multiplex PCR; TCRdb's copy has only in-frame clones and leaves some out. The sample yields approximately 100,000 clones, roughly 90% seen once. The source material was peripheral blood mononuclear cells (PBMCs), sampled before the second cycle of nivolumab. The receptor source for this set is a human donor with classical Hodgkin lymphoma.

The chain has TRBV28 and TRBJ2-3, with D unresolved. Germline lookup yields CDR1 MDHEN and CDR2 SYDVKM. This CDR3 has 13 amino acids. V dropped 5 bases and J dropped 1 base, with 7 bases sitting between them. CDR3: CASSKSGTDTQYF. CDR3 bases: TGTGCCAGCAGTAAGTCGGGCACAGATACGCAGTATTTT.

The J gene is TRBJ1-2, the V gene TRBV27, with D unresolved. V was cut by 3 bases and J by 5 bases, with 22 bases left in between. Germline CDR1 and CDR2: MNHEY and SMNVEV (reference sequence). The CDR3 loop spans 17 amino acids. CDR3 in DNA: TGTGCCAGCAGTTTTTACTCCCCGTTGGCAGGCCCATATGGCTACACCTTC. Encoded protein: CASSFYSPLAGPYGYTF.

The chain links TRBV5-1 to TRBJ1-3; D is unresolved. Per the germline V gene, CDR1 is SGHRS and CDR2 is YFSETQ. The V gene lost 6 bases and the J gene lost 0 bases, with 13 bases spanning the gap. This CDR3 spans 15 amino acids. CDR3 nucleotides: TGCGCCAGCACATTTTTACCCGGCTCTGGAAACACCATATATTTT. This gives the protein CASTFLPGSGNTIYF.